A selection of T cell receptor beta chains follows, all from one sample in a study of CD8+CD57+ T cells in acquired aplastic anemia. One entry per CDR3 protein, called by TCRdb with MiXCR from the reads. The sample holds roughly 170,000 distinct CDR3 sequences, roughly 50% seen once. The material sequenced was sorted CD4+, CD8+, or CD8+CD57+ T cells (not recorded which) from PBMCs. All receptors derive from a human donor with aplastic anemia. CDR3s include the opening cysteine and the closing phenylalanine or tryptophan. Fields, in order: clone size, D gene, V gene, J gene, CDR3 DNA, CDR3 protein. D genes are given only for firm matches. Part of the rows lack a size; the others show once, few, many or a class for expanded clones.

clone size: once; D gene: -; V gene: TRBV3-1; J gene: TRBJ2-4; CDR3 DNA: TGTGCCAGCAGCCCCGGGGGGCTAGCCAAAAACATTCAGTACTTC; CDR3 protein: CASSPGGLAKNIQYF
clone size: -; D gene: -; V gene: TRBV20-1; J gene: TRBJ1-5; CDR3 DNA: TGCAGTGCTAGACAGGATCAGCCCCAGCATTTT; CDR3 protein: CSARQDQPQHF
clone size: -; D gene: -; V gene: TRBV19; J gene: TRBJ1-1; CDR3 DNA: TGTGCCAGTAGTTTACGGGTTAGGACTGAAGCTTTCTTT; CDR3 protein: CASSLRVRTEAFF
clone size: -; D gene: -; V gene: TRBV7-8; J gene: TRBJ1-6; CDR3 DNA: TGTGCCAGCAGCCTAGCCGTGATGGCTCCCCTCCACTTT; CDR3 protein: CASSLAVMAPLHF
clone size: -; D gene: -; V gene: TRBV20-1; J gene: TRBJ2-3; CDR3 DNA: TGCAGTGCTAGGCGGGGCGGGGGCCCTAGCACAGATACGCAGTATTTT; CDR3 protein: CSARRGGGPSTDTQYF
clone size: many; D gene: -; V gene: TRBV20-1; J gene: TRBJ1-2; CDR3 DNA: TGCAGTGTACGTGGAGGGAATGAAGTATATGGCTACACCTTC; CDR3 protein: CSVRGGNEVYGYTF
clone size: many; D gene: -; V gene: TRBV29-1; J gene: TRBJ2-3; CDR3 DNA: TGCAGCGCGCTAGGGGTCACAGATACGCAGTATTTT; CDR3 protein: CSALGVTDTQYF
clone size: -; D gene: TRBD1; V gene: TRBV10-1; J gene: TRBJ1-1; CDR3 DNA: TGCGCCAGCAGTAAAACCCTCGGACAGGGAACGAAGTCTGCTTTCTTT; CDR3 protein: CASSKTLGQGTKSAFF
clone size: -; D gene: -; V gene: TRBV2; J gene: TRBJ1-1; CDR3 DNA: TGTGCCAGCAGTGCCCAACAGGGTCGGAACACTGAAGCTTTCTTT; CDR3 protein: CASSAQQGRNTEAFF
clone size: -; D gene: -; V gene: TRBV7-9; J gene: TRBJ1-6; CDR3 DNA: TGTGCCAGCAGCTTATCAGGGTCCCTGGATTCACCCCTCCACTTT; CDR3 protein: CASSLSGSLDSPLHF
clone size: -; D gene: -; V gene: TRBV14; J gene: TRBJ1-2; CDR3 DNA: TGTGCCAGCAGCCAAGTCACGGTTAGCCCCCTTAACTATGGCTACACCTTC; CDR3 protein: CASSQVTVSPLNYGYTF
clone size: once; D gene: TRBD2; V gene: TRBV19; J gene: TRBJ2-5; CDR3 DNA: TGTGCCAGTAGCCTGGGACTAGCGGATGGAGAGACCCAGTACTTC; CDR3 protein: CASSLGLADGETQYF
clone size: -; D gene: TRBD1; V gene: TRBV2; J gene: TRBJ1-5; CDR3 DNA: TGTGCCAGCAGCTGGGGACAGGGTGGACAGCCCCAGCGTTTT; CDR3 protein: CASSWGQGGQPQRF
clone size: -; D gene: TRBD2; V gene: TRBV7-3; J gene: TRBJ2-1; CDR3 DNA: TGTGCCAGCAGCTTTGCCGGAGCGGGGGGAGTAAATGAGCAGTTCTTC; CDR3 protein: CASSFAGAGGVNEQFF
clone size: -; D gene: -; V gene: TRBV24-1; J gene: TRBJ2-7; CDR3 DNA: TGTGCCACCAGTGACCCGGACGGCCACGAGCAGTACTTC; CDR3 protein: CATSDPDGHEQYF
clone size: few; D gene: -; V gene: TRBV20-1; J gene: TRBJ2-3; CDR3 DNA: TGCAGTGCTAGAAGGAGGGGGGCTCTCACAGATACGCAGTATTTT; CDR3 protein: CSARRRGALTDTQYF
clone size: -; D gene: TRBD2; V gene: TRBV11-2; J gene: TRBJ2-5; CDR3 DNA: TGTGCCAGCAGCTACCAACGGACTAGCGGGAGAGGTCGAGAGACCCAGTACTTC; CDR3 protein: CASSYQRTSGRGRETQYF
clone size: -; D gene: TRBD1; V gene: TRBV7-8; J gene: TRBJ1-6; CDR3 DNA: TGTGCCGGGACAGGCAGCCTTAATTCACCCCTCCACTTT; CDR3 protein: CAGTGSLNSPLHF
clone size: many; D gene: TRBD1; V gene: TRBV6-1; J gene: TRBJ1-1; CDR3 DNA: TGTGCCACCTCGACAGGGAGGGACACTGAAGCTTTCTTT; CDR3 protein: CATSTGRDTEAFF
clone size: -; D gene: -; V gene: TRBV25-1; J gene: TRBJ1-6; CDR3 DNA: TGTGCCAGCAGGGGGACAACCGGGGCAAATTCACCCCTCCACTTT; CDR3 protein: CASRGTTGANSPLHF
clone size: -; D gene: -; V gene: TRBV2; J gene: TRBJ2-3; CDR3 DNA: TGTGCCAGCAGTGCCAAGGAAACAGATACGCAGTATTTT; CDR3 protein: CASSAKETDTQYF
clone size: -; D gene: -; V gene: TRBV10-2; J gene: TRBJ1-2; CDR3 DNA: TGCGCCAGCAGTGTGACCGCTTTTAACTATGGCTACACCTTC; CDR3 protein: CASSVTAFNYGYTF
clone size: -; D gene: -; V gene: TRBV30; J gene: TRBJ1-3; CDR3 DNA: TGTGCCTGGAGTGTACAAAGGGCCGCCGGAAACACCATATATTTT; CDR3 protein: CAWSVQRAAGNTIYF
clone size: few; D gene: -; V gene: TRBV3-1; J gene: TRBJ1-2; CDR3 DNA: TGTGCCAGCAGCCAAGCCACAAATGGCTACACCTTC; CDR3 protein: CASSQATNGYTF
clone size: -; D gene: -; V gene: TRBV6-1; J gene: TRBJ2-1; CDR3 DNA: TGTGCCAGCAGTGCGGGCGGGTGGGAACCTCAGTTCTTC; CDR3 protein: CASSAGGWEPQFF
clone size: many; D gene: -; V gene: TRBV19; J gene: TRBJ1-4; CDR3 DNA: TGTGCCAGTAGTCCAGGCAATCCAGGGACTGAAAAACTGTTTTTT; CDR3 protein: CASSPGNPGTEKLFF
clone size: many; D gene: -; V gene: TRBV5-4; J gene: TRBJ2-7; CDR3 DNA: TGTGCCAGCACCGATACCTCCTTAGGCGGGCCGAGTGAGCAGTACTTC; CDR3 protein: CASTDTSLGGPSEQYF
clone size: many; D gene: -; V gene: TRBV9; J gene: TRBJ2-5; CDR3 DNA: TGTGCCAGCAGCCCAGGAGGGGATGGAAGGGAGACCCAGTACTTC; CDR3 protein: CASSPGGDGRETQYF
clone size: many; D gene: -; V gene: TRBV12-3/TRBV12-4; J gene: TRBJ1-1; CDR3 DNA: TGTGCCAGCAGTTCAGGGTCATCCACTGAAGCTTTCTTT; CDR3 protein: CASSSGSSTEAFF
clone size: -; D gene: -; V gene: TRBV10-2; J gene: TRBJ2-7; CDR3 DNA: TGCGCCAGCAGCCAAGGGGGTTCCTACGAGCAGTACTTC; CDR3 protein: CASSQGGSYEQYF
clone size: -; D gene: TRBD2; V gene: TRBV5-6; J gene: TRBJ2-1; CDR3 DNA: TGTGCCAGCAGCCGGAGGGCTAGCGGGGGTTACAATGAGCAGTTCTTC; CDR3 protein: CASSRRASGGYNEQFF
clone size: few; D gene: -; V gene: TRBV29-1; J gene: TRBJ1-2; CDR3 DNA: TGCAGCGTTGTTAGGGGGAGAGGCTACACCTTC; CDR3 protein: CSVVRGRGYTF
clone size: -; D gene: -; V gene: TRBV30; J gene: TRBJ1-2; CDR3 DNA: TGTGCCTTTCCCCACGCCGGCAGGAGGGGGGGTGGGGATAACTATGGCTACACCTTC; CDR3 protein: CAFPHAGRRGGGDNYGYTF
clone size: few; D gene: -; V gene: TRBV6-1; J gene: TRBJ1-5; CDR3 DNA: TGTGCCAGCAGTCCTACTCTTAGTGCAGGGAGCAATCAGCCCCAGCATTTT; CDR3 protein: CASSPTLSAGSNQPQHF
clone size: many; D gene: -; V gene: TRBV11-2; J gene: TRBJ2-1; CDR3 DNA: TGTGCCAGCAGCTTAGATCTAAGCAATGAGCAGTTCTTC; CDR3 protein: CASSLDLSNEQFF
clone size: few; D gene: TRBD1; V gene: TRBV29-1; J gene: TRBJ1-2; CDR3 DNA: TGCAGCGTTTCGCCCTGGACAGGGACCTATGGCTACACCTTC; CDR3 protein: CSVSPWTGTYGYTF
clone size: many; D gene: TRBD2; V gene: TRBV9; J gene: TRBJ2-3; CDR3 DNA: TGTGCCAGCAGCTCGGGACTAGAAGTCACAGATACGCAGTATTTT; CDR3 protein: CASSSGLEVTDTQYF
clone size: -; D gene: TRBD1; V gene: TRBV29-1; J gene: TRBJ1-5; CDR3 DNA: TGCAGCGTTGCGGGTGGTGGGCAGGGGGTAATTCAGCCCCAGCATTTT; CDR3 protein: CSVAGGGQGVIQPQHF
clone size: -; D gene: TRBD2; V gene: TRBV7-3; J gene: TRBJ2-5; CDR3 DNA: TGTGCCAGCAGCTTACATGGACTAGCGGGGGGGGAGACCCAGTACTTC; CDR3 protein: CASSLHGLAGGETQYF
clone size: many; D gene: -; V gene: TRBV14; J gene: TRBJ1-3; CDR3 DNA: TGTGCCAGCAGCCAACAGTCCCTCAGTGGAAACACCATATATTTT; CDR3 protein: CASSQQSLSGNTIYF
clone size: many; D gene: TRBD2; V gene: TRBV19; J gene: TRBJ2-7; CDR3 DNA: TGTGCCAGTAGCGGGAGGTGGGACTCCCGCCCCTACGAGCAGTACTTC; CDR3 protein: CASSGRWDSRPYEQYF
clone size: -; D gene: -; V gene: TRBV3-1; J gene: TRBJ2-7; CDR3 DNA: TGTGCCAGCAGCCATGGGGGCGACGGGCTCTACGAGCAGTACTTC; CDR3 protein: CASSHGGDGLYEQYF
clone size: few; D gene: -; V gene: TRBV10-3; J gene: TRBJ1-3; CDR3 DNA: TGTGCCATCAGTGAGTGGGGACGGACCTCTGGAAACACCATATATTTT; CDR3 protein: CAISEWGRTSGNTIYF
clone size: once; D gene: -; V gene: TRBV2; J gene: TRBJ1-5; CDR3 DNA: TGTGCCAGCAGTGGTCTCAGCAGCAATCAGCCCCAGCATTTT; CDR3 protein: CASSGLSSNQPQHF
clone size: many; D gene: -; V gene: TRBV4-1; J gene: TRBJ2-2; CDR3 DNA: TGCGCCAGCAGCCAAGAGATGGACACGGCGAACACCGGGGAGCTGTTTTTT; CDR3 protein: CASSQEMDTANTGELFF